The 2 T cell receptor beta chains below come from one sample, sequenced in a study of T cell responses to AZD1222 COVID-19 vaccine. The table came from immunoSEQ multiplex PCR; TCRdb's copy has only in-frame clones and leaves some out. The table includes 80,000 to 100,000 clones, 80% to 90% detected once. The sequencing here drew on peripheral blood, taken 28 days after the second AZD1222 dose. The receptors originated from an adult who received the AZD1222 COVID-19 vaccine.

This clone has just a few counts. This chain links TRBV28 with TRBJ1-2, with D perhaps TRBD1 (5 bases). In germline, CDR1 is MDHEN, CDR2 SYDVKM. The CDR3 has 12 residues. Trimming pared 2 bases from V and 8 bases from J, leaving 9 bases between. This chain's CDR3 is CASSLGGRGYTF. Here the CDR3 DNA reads TGTGCCAGCAGTTTAGGGGGTAGAGGCTACACCTTC.

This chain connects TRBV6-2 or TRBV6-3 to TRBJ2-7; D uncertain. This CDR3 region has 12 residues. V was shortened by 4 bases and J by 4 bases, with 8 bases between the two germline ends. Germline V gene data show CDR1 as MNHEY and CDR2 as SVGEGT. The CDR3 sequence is CASSSQLYEQYV. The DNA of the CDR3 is TGTGCCAGCAGTTCTCAGCTATACGAGCAGTACGTC.